The rows below give T cell receptor beta chains drawn from one sample of a study of CD8+ T cells in alopecia areata. The method was immunoSEQ multiplex PCR; TCRdb's version includes in-frame clones alone and lacks a portion of them. The sample yields 150,000 to 200,000 clones, around three fifths seen once. This specimen consisted of CD4+ T cells sorted from blood, obtained at week 24, from a patient treated with tofacitinib. The source is a human donor with alopecia areata. Each CDR3 is given with its conserved first and last residue. D genes are given only for firm matches. Some rows have no size entry. The others give once, few or many, or a class for an expanded clone.

clone size	D gene	V gene	J gene	CDR3 protein	CDR3 DNA
few	.	TRBV30	TRBJ1-5	CAWSRLGPSNQPQHF	TGTGCCTGGAGTCGGTTGGGGCCGAGTAATCAGCCCCAGCATTTT
.	.	TRBV11-2	TRBJ2-5	CASSSNTGSRVETQYF	TGTGCCAGCAGCTCCAACACAGGTTCACGGGTAGAGACCCAGTACTTC
.	.	TRBV30	TRBJ1-1	CAGRGTEAFF	TGTGCAGGGAGGGGGACTGAAGCTTTCTTT
.	.	TRBV10-3	TRBJ2-2	CATLAGPGRAGELFF	TGTGCCACGCTCGCCGGGCCAGGTCGGGCCGGGGAGCTGTTTTTT
few	.	TRBV7-3	TRBJ2-2	CASSFFAGAGTGELFF	TGTGCCAGCAGCTTTTTTGCGGGGGCGGGCACCGGGGAGCTGTTTTTT
.	.	TRBV29-1	TRBJ2-5	CSVPGQETQYF	TGCAGCGTTCCGGGGCAAGAGACCCAGTACTTC
few	TRBD1	TRBV5-1	TRBJ1-3	CASSGAGGSSGNTIYF	TGCGCCAGCAGCGGAGCAGGGGGCAGCTCTGGAAACACCATATATTTT
.	.	TRBV27	TRBJ2-3	CASSLSQVSTDTQYF	TGTGCCAGCAGTTTATCGCAGGTTAGCACAGATACGCAGTATTTT
.	.	TRBV11-2	TRBJ2-5	CASSSGVETQYF	TGTGCCAGCAGCTCAGGTGTGGAGACCCAGTACTTC
few	TRBD1	TRBV4-1	TRBJ2-1	CASSQDLGQGEFNEQFF	TGCGCCAGCAGCCAAGATCTCGGCCAGGGGGAGTTCAATGAGCAGTTCTTC